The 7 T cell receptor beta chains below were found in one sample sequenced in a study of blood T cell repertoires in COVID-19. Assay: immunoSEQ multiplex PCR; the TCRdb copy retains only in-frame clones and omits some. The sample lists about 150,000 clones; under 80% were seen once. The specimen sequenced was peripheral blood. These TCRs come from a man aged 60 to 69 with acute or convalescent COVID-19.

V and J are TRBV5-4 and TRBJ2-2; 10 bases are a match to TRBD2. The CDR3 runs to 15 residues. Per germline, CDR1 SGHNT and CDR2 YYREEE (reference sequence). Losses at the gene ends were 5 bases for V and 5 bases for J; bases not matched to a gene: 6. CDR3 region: CASSRSGRETGELFF. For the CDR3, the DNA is TGTGCCAGCAGTCGGAGCGGGAGGGAAACCGGGGAGCTGTTTTTT.

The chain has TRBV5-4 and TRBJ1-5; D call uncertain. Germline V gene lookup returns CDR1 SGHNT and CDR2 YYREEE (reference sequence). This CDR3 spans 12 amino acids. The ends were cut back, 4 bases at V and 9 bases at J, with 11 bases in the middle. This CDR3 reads CASSLRGGPQHF. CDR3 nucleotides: TGTGCCAGCAGCCTACGCGGTGGGCCCCAGCATTTT.

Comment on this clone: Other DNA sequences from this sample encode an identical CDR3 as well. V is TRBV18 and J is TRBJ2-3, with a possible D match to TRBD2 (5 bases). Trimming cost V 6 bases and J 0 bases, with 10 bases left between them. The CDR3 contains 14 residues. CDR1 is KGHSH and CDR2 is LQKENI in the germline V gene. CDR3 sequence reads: CASSPDSSTDTQYF. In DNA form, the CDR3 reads TGTGCCAGCTCGCCGGACTCTAGCACAGATACGCAGTATTTT.

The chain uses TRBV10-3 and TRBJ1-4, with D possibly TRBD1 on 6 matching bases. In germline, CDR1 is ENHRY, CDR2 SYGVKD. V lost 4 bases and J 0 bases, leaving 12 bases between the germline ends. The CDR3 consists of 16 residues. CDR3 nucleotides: TGTGCCATCAGTGCCGACAGGACAGCAACTAATGAAAAACTGTTTTTT. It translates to CAISADRTATNEKLFF.

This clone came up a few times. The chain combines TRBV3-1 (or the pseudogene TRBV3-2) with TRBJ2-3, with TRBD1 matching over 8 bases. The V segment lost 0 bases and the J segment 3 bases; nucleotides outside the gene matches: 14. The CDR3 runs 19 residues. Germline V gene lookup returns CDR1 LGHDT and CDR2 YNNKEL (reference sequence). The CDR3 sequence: CASSQDPPTGAVGTDTQYF. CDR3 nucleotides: TGTGCCAGCAGCCAAGATCCCCCGACAGGGGCGGTAGGTACAGATACGCAGTATTTT.

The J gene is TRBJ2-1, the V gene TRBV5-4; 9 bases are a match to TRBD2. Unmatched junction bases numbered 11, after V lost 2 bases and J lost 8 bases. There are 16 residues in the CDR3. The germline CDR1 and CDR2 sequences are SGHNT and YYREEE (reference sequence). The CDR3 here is CASSLLAGRTSDEQFF. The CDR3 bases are TGTGCCAGCAGCTTACTAGCGGGCCGTACGAGCGATGAGCAGTTCTTC. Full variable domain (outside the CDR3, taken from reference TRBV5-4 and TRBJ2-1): ETGVTQSPTHLIKTRGQQVTLRCSSQSGHNTVSWYQQALGQGPQFIFQYYREEENGRGNFPPRFSGLQFPNYSSELNVNALELDDSALYLCASSLLAGRTSDEQFFGPGTRLTVL.

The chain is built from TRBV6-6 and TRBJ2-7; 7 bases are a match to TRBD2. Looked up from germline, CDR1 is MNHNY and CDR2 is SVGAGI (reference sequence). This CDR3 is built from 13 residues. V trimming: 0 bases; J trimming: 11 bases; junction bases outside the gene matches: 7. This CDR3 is CASSYSGAGEKYF. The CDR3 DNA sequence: TGTGCCAGCAGTTACTCAGGGGCGGGAGAGAAGTACTTC.